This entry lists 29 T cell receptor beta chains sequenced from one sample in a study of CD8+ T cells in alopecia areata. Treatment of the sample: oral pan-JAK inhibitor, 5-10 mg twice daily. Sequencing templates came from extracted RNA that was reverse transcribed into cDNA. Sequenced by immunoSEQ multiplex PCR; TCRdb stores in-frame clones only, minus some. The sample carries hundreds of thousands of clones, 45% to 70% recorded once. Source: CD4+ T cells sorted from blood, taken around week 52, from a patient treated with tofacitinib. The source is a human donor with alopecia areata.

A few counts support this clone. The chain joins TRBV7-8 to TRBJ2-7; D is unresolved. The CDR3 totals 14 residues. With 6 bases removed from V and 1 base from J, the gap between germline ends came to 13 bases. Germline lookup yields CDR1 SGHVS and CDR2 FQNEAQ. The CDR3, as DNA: TGTGCCAGCAGTCCCCTAGTCGGGTCCTACGAGCAGTACTTC. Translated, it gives CASSPLVGSYEQYF.

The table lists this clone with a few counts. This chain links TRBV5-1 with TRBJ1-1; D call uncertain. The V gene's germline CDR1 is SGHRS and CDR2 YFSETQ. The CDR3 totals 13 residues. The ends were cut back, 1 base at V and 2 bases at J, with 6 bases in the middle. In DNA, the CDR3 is TGCGCCAGCAGCTTGAAAGCCAACACTGAAGCTTTCTTT. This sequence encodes CASSLKANTEAFF. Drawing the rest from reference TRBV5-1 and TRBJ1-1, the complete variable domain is KAGVTQTPRYLIKTRGQQVTLSCSPISGHRSVSWYQQTPGQGLQFLFEYFSETQRNKGNFPGRFSGRQFSNSRSEMNVSTLELGDSALYLCASSLKANTEAFFGQGTRLTVV.

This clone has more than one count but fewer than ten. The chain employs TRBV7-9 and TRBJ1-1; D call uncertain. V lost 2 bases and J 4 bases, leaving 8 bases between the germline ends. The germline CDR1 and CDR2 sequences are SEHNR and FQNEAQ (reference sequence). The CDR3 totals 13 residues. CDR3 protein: CASSLLVGTEAFF. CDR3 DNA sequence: TGTGCCAGCAGCTTACTGGTGGGCACTGAAGCTTTCTTT.

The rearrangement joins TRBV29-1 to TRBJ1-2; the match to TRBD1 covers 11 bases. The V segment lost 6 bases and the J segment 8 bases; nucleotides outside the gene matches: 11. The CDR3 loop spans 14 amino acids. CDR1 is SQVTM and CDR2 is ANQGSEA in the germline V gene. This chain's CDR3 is CSVTIGQGAPGYTF. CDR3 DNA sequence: TGCAGCGTCACCATCGGACAGGGGGCTCCAGGCTACACCTTC. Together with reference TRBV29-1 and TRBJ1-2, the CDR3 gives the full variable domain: SAVISQKPSRDICQRGTSLTIQCQVDSQVTMMFWYRQQPGQSLTLIATANQGSEATYESGFVIDKFPISRPNLTFSTLTVSNMSPEDSSIYLCSVTIGQGAPGYTFGSGTRLTVV.

CDR3 nucleotides: TGTGCCAGCAGCTCACTTCGGAGCGGGGAGACCCAGTACTTC. It codes for CASSSLRSGETQYF. This chain joins TRBV7-6 and TRBJ2-5, with TRBD2 as a possible D gene (6 bases). V was pared by 4 bases and J by 5 bases, with 14 bases between. The CDR3 loop spans 14 amino acids. Germline V gene lookup returns CDR1 SGHVS and CDR2 FNYEAQ.

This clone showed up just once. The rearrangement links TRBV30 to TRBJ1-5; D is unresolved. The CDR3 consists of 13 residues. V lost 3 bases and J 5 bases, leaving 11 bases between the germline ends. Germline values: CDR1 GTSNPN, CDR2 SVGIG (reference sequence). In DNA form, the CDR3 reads TGTGCCTGGAGAGAAGGGTGGGATCAGCCCCAGCATTTT. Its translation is CAWREGWDQPQHF.

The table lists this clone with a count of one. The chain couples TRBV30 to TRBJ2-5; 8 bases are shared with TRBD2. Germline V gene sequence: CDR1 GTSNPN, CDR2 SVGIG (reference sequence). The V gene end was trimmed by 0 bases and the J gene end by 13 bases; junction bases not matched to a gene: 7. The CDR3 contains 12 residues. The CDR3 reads CAWSVSGGSPYF. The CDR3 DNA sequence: TGTGCCTGGAGTGTATCGGGGGGGAGTCCGTACTTC.

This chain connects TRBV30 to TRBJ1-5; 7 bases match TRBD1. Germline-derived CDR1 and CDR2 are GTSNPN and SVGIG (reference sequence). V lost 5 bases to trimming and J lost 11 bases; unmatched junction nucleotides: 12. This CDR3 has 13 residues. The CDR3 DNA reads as TGTGCCTGGTCCAGGGGGGGTCGGGCGGCCCAGCATTTT. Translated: CAWSRGGRAAQHF.

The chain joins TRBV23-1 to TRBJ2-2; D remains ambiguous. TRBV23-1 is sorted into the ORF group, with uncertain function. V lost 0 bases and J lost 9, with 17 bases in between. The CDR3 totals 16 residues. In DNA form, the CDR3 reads TGCGCCAGCAGTCAATCGAGGCCTGGTTCGGTCAGGGAGCTGTTTTTT. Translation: CASSQSRPGSVRELFF.

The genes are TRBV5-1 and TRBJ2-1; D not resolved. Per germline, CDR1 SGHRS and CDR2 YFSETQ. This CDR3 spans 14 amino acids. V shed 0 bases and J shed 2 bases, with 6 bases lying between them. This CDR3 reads CASSLAEAYNEQFF. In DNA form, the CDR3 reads TGCGCCAGCAGCTTGGCCGAGGCCTACAATGAGCAGTTCTTC.

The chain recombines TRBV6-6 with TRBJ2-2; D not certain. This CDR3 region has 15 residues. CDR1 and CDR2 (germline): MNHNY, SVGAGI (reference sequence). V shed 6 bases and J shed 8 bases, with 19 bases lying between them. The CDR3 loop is CASSPARSQEGELFF. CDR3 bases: TGTGCCAGCAGCCCAGCCCGCAGTCAGGAAGGGGAGCTGTTTTTT.

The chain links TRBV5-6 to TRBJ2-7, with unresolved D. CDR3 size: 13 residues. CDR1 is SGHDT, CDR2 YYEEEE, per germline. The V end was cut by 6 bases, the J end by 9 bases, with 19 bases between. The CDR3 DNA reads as TGTGCCAGCACCCTTGGGATAGTGAAACGGCAGTACTTC. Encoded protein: CASTLGIVKRQYF.

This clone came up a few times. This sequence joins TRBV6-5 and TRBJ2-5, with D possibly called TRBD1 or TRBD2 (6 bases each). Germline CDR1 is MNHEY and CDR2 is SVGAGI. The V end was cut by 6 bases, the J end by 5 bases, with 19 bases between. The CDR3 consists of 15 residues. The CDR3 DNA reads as TGTGCCAGCAGACTCGGGGGCGCAACGCTCGAGACCCAGTACTTC. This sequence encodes CASRLGGATLETQYF.

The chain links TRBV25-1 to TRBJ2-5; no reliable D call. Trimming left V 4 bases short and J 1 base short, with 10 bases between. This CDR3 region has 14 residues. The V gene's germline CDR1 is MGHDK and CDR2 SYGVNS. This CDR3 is CASSVISVQETQYF. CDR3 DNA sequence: TGTGCCAGCAGTGTAATCTCGGTCCAAGAGACCCAGTACTTC.

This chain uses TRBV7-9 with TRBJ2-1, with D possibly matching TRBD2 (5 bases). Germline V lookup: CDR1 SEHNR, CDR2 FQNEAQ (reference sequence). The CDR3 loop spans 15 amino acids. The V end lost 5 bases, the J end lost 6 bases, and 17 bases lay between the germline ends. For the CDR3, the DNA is TGTGCCAGCAGCCCCCGAGGGTTGGTCAGCAATGAGCAGTTCTTC. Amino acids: CASSPRGLVSNEQFF.

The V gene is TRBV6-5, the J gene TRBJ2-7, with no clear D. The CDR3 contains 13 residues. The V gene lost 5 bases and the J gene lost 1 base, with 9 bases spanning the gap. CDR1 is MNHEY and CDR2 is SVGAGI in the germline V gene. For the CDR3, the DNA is TGTGCCAGCAGTGCGCCTATTTCCTACGAGCAGTACTTC. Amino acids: CASSAPISYEQYF.

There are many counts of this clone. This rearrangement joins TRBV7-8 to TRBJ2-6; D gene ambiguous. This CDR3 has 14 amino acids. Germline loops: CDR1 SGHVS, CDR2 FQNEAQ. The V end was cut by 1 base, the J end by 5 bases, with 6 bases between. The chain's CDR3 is CASSLDGWANVLTF. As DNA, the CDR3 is TGTGCCAGCAGCTTAGACGGCTGGGCCAACGTCCTGACTTTC.

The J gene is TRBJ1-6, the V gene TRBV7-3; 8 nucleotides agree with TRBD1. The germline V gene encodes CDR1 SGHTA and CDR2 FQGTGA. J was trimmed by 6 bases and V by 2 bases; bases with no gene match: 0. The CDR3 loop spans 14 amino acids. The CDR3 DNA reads TGTGCCAGCAGCTTACAGGGGGCTAATTCACCCCTCCACTTT. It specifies CASSLQGANSPLHF. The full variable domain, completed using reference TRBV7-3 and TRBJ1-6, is GAGVSQTPSNKVTEKGKYVELRCDPISGHTALYWYRQSLGQGPEFLIYFQGTGAADDSGLPNDRFFAVRPEGSVSTLKIQRTERGDSAVYLCASSLQGANSPLHFGNGTRLTVT.

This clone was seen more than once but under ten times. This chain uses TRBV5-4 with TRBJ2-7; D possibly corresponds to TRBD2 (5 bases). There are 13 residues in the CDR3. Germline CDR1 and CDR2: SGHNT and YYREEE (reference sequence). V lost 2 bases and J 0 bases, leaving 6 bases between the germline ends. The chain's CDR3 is CASSFRDSYEQYF. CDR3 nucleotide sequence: TGTGCCAGCAGCTTTCGGGACTCCTACGAGCAGTACTTC.

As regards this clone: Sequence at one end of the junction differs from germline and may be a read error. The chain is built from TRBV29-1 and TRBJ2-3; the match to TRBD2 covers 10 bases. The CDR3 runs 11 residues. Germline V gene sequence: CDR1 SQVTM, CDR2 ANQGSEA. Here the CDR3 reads CSETLAGDHVF. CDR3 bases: TGCAGCGAGACCCTAGCGGGGGACCACGTTTTT.

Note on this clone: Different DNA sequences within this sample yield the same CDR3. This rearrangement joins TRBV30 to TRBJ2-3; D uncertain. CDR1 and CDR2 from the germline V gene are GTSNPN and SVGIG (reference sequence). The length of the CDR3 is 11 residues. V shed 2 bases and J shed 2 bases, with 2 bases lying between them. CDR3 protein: CAWSSTDTQYF. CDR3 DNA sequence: TGTGCCTGGAGTTCCACAGATACGCAGTATTTT.

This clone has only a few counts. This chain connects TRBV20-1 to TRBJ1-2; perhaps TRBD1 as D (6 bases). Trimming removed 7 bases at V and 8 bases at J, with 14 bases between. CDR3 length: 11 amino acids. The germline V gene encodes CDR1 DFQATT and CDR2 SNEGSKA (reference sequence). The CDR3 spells CSGGGLEGYTF. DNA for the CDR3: TGCAGTGGAGGGGGATTAGAAGGCTACACCTTC.

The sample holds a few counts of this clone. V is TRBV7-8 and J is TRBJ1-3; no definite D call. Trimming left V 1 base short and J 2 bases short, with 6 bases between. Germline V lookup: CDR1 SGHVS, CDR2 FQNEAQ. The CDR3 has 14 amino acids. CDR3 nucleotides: TGTGCCAGCAGCTTAGGGGGTACTGGAAACACCATATATTTT. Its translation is CASSLGGTGNTIYF.

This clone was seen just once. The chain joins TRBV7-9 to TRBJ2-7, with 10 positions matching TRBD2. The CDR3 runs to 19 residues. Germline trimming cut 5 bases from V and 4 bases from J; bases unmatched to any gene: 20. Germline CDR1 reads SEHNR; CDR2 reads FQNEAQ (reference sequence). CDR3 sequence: CASSRRFSGGPIALYEQYF. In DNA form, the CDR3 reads TGTGCCAGCAGCCGTCGTTTTAGCGGGGGGCCGATTGCATTATACGAGCAGTACTTC.

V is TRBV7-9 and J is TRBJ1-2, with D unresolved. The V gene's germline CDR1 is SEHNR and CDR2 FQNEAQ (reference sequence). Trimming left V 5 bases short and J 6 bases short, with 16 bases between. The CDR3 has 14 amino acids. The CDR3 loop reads CASSPSRGIDGYTF. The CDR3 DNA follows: TGTGCCAGCAGCCCGAGCCGGGGAATCGATGGCTACACCTTC.

The CDR3 spells CASSPRTNANTGELFF. The CDR3 DNA reads TGTGCCAGCAGCCCCCGGACAAACGCGAACACCGGGGAGCTGTTTTTT. V usage is TRBV7-8 and J usage is TRBJ2-2; TRBD1 might be the D (5 bases). Per the germline V gene, CDR1 is SGHVS and CDR2 is FQNEAQ. The CDR3 extends over 16 amino acids. Trimming took off 5 bases at V and 0 bases at J, with 13 bases between the two ends.

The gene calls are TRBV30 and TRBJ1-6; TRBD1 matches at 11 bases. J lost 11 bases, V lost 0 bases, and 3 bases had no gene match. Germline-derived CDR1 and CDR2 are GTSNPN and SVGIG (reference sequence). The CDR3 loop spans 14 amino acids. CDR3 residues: CAWSVGTGGTPLHF. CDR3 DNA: TGTGCCTGGAGTGTTGGGACAGGGGGTACACCCCTCCACTTT. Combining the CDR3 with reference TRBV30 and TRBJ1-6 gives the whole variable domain SQTIHQWPATLVQPVGSPLSLECTVEGTSNPNLYWYRQAAGRGLQLLFYSVGIGQISSEVPQNLSASRPQDRQFILSSKKLLLSDSGFYLCAWSVGTGGTPLHFGNGTRLTVT.

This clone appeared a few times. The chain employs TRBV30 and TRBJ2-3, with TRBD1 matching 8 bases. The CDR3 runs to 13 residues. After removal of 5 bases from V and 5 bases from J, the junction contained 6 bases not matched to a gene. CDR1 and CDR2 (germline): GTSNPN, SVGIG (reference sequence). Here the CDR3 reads CAWSAGGIDTQYF. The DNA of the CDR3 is TGTGCCTGGTCCGCAGGGGGCATAGATACGCAGTATTTT.

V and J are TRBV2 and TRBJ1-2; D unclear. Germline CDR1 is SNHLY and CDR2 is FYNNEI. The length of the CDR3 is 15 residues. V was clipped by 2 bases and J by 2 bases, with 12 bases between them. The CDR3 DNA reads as TGTGCCAGCAGTGAAAGAGGGCAGCGAAACTATGGCTACACCTTC. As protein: CASSERGQRNYGYTF.